This T cell receptor beta chain was obtained from a study of shared clonotypes between healthy human individuals. Study context: Plates per donor: three CD4 naive, three CD4 memory, two CD8 naive, one CD8 memory. Overall study findings and caveats: Sharing across a handful of donors was seen in 4% to 6.5% of naive CD4 clonotypes.

Germline V gene sequence: CDR1 MRHNA, CDR2 SNTAGT. Trimming cost V 7 bases and J 7 bases, with 22 bases left between them. CDR3 length equals 15 residues. Adults of Caucasian background living in Nashville, Tennessee made up all donors. CD4+ cells underwent separation, giving CD45RA+ naive and CD45RA-negative memory subsets. Profiled with immunoSEQ multiplex PCR; TCRdb holds only in-frame clones, not every one. The table lists approximately 1.5 million clones, roughly 98.5% of them singletons. This clone has just one count. The antigen remains undetermined. Source material: naive CD4+ T cells sorted from blood. Documented subset: CD45RA+ positively selected. This clonotype originated in a man aged 25-45 years in good health. The V and J genes are TRBV6-4 and TRBJ1-1; the D gene is possibly TRBD1 (5 bases). The CDR3 loop reads CASKEGRGSSYEAFF. The CDR3 nucleotides are TGTGCCAGCAAGGAGGGGCGCGGCAGCAGCTATGAAGCTTTCTTT.